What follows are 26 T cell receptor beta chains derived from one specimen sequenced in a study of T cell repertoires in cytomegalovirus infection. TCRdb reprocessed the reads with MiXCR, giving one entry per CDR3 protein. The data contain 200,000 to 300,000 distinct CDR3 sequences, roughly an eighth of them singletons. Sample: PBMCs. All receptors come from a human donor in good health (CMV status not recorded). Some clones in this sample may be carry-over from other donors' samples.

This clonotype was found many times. The CDR3 bases are TGTGCCAGCAGCTTGGTTGGGGACGTAAACACCGGGGAGCTGTTTTTT. Protein product: CASSLVGDVNTGELFF. The rearrangement links TRBV5-5 to TRBJ2-2; D is possibly TRBD1 or TRBD2 (5 bases each). Trimming took off 0 bases at V and 2 bases at J, with 11 bases between the two ends. Germline assignment: CDR1 SGHKS and CDR2 YYEKEE (reference sequence). This CDR3 has 16 amino acids.

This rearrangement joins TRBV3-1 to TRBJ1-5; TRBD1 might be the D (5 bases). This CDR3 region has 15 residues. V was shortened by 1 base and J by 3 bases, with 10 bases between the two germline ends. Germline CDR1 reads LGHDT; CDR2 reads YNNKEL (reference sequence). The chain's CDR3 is CASSQGTGDNQPQHF. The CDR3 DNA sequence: TGTGCCAGCAGCCAAGGAACGGGGGACAATCAGCCCCAGCATTTT.

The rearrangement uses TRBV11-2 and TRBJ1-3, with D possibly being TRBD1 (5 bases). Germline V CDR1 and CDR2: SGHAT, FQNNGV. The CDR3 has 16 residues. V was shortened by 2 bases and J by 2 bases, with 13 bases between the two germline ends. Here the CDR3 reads CASSLLQAAPGNTIYF. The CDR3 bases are TGTGCCAGCAGCTTATTACAGGCGGCACCTGGAAACACCATATATTTT.

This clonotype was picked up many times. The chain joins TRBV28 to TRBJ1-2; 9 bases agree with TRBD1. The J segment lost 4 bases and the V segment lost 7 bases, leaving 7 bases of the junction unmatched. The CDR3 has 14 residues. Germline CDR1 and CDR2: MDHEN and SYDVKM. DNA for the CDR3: TGTGCCAGCACGGGGACAGGGTTTTTCTATGGCTACACCTTC. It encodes CASTGTGFFYGYTF.

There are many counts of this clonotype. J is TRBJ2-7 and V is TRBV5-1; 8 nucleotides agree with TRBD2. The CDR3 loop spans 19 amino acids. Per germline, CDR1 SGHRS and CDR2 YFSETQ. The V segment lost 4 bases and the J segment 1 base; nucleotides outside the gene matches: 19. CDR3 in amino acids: CASSPISGAGGPISYEQYF. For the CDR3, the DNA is TGCGCCAGCAGCCCAATATCAGGGGCGGGGGGCCCCATTTCCTACGAGCAGTACTTC.

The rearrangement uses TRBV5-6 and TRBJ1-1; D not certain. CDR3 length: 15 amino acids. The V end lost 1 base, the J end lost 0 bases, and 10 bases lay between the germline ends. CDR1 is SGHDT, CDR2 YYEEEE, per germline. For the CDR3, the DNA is TGTGCCAGCAGCTTGATTAGAGCAATGAACACTGAAGCTTTCTTT. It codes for CASSLIRAMNTEAFF.

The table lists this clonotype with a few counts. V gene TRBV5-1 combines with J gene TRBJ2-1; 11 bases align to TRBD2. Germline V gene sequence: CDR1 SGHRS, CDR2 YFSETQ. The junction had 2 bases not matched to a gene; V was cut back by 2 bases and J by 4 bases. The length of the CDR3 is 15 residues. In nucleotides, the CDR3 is TGCGCCAGCAGCTTACTAGCGGGAGATTACAATGAGCAGTTCTTC. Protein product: CASSLLAGDYNEQFF.

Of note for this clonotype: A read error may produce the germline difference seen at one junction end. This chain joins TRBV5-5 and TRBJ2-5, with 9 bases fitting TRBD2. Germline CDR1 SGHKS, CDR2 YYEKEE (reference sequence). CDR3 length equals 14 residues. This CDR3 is CASSFRTSEEIQYF. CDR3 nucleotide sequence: TGTGCCAGCAGCTTCCGGACTAGCGAAGAGATCCAGTACTTC.

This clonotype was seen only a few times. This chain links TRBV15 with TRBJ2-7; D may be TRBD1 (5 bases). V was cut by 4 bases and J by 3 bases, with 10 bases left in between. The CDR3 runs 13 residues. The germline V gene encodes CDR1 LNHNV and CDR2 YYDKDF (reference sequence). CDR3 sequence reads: CATSTGKNYEQYF. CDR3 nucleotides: TGTGCCACCAGCACAGGGAAAAACTACGAGCAGTACTTC.

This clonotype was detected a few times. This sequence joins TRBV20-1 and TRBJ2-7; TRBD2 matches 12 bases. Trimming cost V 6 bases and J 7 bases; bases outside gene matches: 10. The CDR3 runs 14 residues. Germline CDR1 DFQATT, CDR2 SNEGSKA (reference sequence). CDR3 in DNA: TGCAGTGCCGAAACGGGACTAGCGGGCCTTGAGCAGTACTTC. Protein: CSAETGLAGLEQYF.

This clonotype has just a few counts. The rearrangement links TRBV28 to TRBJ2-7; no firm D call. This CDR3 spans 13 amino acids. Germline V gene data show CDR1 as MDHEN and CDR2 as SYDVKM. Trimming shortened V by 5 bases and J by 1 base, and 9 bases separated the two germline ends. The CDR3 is CASSVYGSYEQYF. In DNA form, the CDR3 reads TGTGCCAGCAGTGTGTACGGTTCCTACGAGCAGTACTTC.

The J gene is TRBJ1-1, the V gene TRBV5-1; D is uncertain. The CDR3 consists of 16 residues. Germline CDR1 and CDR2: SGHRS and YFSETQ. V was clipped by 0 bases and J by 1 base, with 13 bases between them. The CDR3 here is CASSLGVGVTNTEAFF. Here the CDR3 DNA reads TGCGCCAGCAGCTTGGGAGTGGGAGTCACGAACACTGAAGCTTTCTTT.

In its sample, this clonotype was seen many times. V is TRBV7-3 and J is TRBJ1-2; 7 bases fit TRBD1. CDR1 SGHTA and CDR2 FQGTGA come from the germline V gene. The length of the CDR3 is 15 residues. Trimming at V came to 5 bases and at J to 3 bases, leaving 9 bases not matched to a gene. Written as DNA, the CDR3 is TGTGCCAGCAGCCCTCACGACAGGGTCGACTATGGCTACACCTTC. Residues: CASSPHDRVDYGYTF.

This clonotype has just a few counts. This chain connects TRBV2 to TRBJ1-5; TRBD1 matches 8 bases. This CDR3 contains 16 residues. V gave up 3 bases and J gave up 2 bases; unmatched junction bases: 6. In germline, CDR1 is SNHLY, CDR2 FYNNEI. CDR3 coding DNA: TGTGCCAGCAGTGATCCAGGGGGCGTTGGCAATCAGCCCCAGCATTTT. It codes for CASSDPGGVGNQPQHF.

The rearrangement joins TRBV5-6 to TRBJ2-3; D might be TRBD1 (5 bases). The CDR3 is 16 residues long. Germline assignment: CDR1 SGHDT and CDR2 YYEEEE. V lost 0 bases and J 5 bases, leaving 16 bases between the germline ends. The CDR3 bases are TGTGCCAGCAGCTTGGTAGGGTTTCAGGGTGAAGATACGCAGTATTTT. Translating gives CASSLVGFQGEDTQYF.

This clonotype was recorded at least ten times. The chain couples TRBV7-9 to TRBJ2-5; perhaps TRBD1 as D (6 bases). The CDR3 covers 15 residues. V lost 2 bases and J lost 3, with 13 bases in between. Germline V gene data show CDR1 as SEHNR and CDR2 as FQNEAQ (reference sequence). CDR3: CASSLIRRGEETQYF. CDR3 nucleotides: TGTGCCAGCAGCTTAATACGCAGGGGAGAAGAGACCCAGTACTTC.

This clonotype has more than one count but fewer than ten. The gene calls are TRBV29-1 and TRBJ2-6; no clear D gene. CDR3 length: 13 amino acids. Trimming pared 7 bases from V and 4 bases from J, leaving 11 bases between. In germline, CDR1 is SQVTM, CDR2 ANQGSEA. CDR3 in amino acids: CSGKLGGANVLTF. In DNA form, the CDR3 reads TGCAGCGGGAAATTAGGGGGGGCCAACGTCCTGACTTTC.

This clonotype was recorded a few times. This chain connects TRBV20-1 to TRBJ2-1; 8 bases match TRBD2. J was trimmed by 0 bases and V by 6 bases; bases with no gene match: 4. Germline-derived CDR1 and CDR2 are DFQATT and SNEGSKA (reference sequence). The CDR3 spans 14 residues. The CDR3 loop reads CSAIAGSSYNEQFF. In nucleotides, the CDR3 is TGCAGTGCAATAGCGGGGAGCTCCTACAATGAGCAGTTCTTC.

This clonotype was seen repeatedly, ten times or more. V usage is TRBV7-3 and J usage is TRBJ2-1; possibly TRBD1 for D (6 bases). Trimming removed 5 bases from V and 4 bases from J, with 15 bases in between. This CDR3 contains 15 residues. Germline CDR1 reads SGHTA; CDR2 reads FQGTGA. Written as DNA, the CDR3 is TGTGCCAGCAGCGTCGTCACAGGGCAATACAATGAGCAGTTCTTC. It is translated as CASSVVTGQYNEQFF.

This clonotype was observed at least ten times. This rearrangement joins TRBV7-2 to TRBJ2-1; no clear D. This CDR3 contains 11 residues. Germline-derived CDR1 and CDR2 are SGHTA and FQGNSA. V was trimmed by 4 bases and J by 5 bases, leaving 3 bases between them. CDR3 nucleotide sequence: TGTGCCAGCAGCTACCACAATGAGCAGTTCTTC. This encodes CASSYHNEQFF.

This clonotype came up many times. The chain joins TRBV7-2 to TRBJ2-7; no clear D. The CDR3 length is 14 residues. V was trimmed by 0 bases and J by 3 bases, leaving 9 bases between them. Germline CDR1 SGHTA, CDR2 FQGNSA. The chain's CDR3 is CASSLAHSLYEQYF. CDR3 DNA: TGTGCCAGCAGCTTAGCTCACAGCCTCTACGAGCAGTACTTC. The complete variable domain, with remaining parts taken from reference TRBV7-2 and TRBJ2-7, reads GAGVSQSPSNKVTEKGKDVELRCDPISGHTALYWYRQSLGQGLEFLIYFQGNSAPDKSGLPSDRFSAERTGGSVSTLTIQRTQQEDSAVYLCASSLAHSLYEQYFGPGTRLTVT.

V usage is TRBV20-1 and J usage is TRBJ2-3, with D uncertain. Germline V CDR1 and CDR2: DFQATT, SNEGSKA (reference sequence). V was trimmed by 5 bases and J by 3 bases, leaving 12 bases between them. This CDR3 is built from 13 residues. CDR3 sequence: CSAADGQTDTQYF. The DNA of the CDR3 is TGCAGTGCTGCGGATGGTCAGACAGATACGCAGTATTTT.

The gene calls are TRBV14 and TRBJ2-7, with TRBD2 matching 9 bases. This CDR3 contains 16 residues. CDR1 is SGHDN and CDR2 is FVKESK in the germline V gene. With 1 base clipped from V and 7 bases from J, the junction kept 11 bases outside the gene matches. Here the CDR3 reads CASSQAGTSFTGEQYF. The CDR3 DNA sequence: TGTGCCAGCAGCCAAGCCGGGACTAGCTTCACGGGGGAGCAGTACTTC.

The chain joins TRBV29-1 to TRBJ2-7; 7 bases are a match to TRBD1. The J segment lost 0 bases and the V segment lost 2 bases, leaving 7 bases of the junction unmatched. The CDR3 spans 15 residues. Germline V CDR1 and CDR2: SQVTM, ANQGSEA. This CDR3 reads CSVEKGTVSSYEQYF. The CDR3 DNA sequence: TGCAGCGTTGAAAAGGGGACAGTCAGCTCCTACGAGCAGTACTTC.

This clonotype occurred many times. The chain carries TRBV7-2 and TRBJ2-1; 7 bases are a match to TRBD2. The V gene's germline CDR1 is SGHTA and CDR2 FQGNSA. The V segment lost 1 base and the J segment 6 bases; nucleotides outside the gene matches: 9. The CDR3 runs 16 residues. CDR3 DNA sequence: TGTGCCAGCAGCTTAGTGGGAGCGGGAAGCGGCAATGAGCAGTTCTTC. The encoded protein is CASSLVGAGSGNEQFF.

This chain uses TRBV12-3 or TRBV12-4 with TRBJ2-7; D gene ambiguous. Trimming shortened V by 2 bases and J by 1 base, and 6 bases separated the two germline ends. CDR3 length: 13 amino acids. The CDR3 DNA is TGTGCCAGCAGTTTACACGGGTCCTACGAGCAGTACTTC. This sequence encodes CASSLHGSYEQYF.